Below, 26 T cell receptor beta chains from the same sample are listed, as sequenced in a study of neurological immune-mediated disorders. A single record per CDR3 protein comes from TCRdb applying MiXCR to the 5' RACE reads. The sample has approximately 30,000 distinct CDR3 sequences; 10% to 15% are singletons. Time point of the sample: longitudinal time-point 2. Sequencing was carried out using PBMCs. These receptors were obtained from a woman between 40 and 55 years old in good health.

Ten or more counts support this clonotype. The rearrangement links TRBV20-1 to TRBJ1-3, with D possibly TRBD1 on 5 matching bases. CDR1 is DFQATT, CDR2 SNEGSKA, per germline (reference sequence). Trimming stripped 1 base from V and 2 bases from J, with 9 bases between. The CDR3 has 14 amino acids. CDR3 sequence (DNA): TGCAGTGCTAGAGCAGTGACAGCTGGAAACACCATATATTTT. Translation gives CSARAVTAGNTIYF.

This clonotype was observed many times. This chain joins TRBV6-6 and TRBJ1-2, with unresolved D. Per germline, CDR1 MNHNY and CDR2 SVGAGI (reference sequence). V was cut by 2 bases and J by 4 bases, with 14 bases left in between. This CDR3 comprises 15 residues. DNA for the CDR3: TGTGCCAGCAGTTACAGTTACGGAGATATCTATGGCTACACCTTC. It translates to CASSYSYGDIYGYTF.

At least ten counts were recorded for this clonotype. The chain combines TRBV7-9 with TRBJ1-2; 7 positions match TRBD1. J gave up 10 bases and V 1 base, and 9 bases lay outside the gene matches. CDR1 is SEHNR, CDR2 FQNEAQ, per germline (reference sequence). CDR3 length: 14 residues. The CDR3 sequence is CASSLEGRGENYTF. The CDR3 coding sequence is TGTGCCAGCAGCTTAGAGGGCAGGGGGGAAAACTACACCTTC.

The CDR3: CASSQSGYTEAFF. The CDR3 DNA reads TGTGCCAGCAGCCAATCAGGGTACACTGAAGCTTTCTTT. The chain links TRBV3-1 to TRBJ1-1; D is possibly TRBD1 (5 bases). Germline assignment: CDR1 LGHDT and CDR2 YNNKEL (reference sequence). Trimming cost V 2 bases and J 3 bases, with 7 bases left between them. This CDR3 comprises 13 residues.

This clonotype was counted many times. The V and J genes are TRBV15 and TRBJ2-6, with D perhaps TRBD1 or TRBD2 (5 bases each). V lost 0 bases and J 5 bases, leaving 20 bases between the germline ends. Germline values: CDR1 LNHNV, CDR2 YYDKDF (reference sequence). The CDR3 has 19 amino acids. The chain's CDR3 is CATSRDGASRGLRANVLTF. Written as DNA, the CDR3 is TGTGCCACCAGCAGAGATGGGGCTAGCAGAGGCTTGCGGGCCAACGTCCTGACTTTC.

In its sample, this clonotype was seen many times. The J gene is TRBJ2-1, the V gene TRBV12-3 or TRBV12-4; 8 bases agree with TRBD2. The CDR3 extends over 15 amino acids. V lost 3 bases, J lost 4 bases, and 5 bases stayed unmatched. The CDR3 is CASSFRGGAYNEQFF. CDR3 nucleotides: TGTGCCAGCAGTTTTCGGGGGGGGGCTTACAATGAGCAGTTCTTC.

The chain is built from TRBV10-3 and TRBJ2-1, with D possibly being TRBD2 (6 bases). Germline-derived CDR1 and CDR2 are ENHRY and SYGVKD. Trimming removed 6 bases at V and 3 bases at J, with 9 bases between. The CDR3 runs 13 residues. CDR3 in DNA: TGTGCCATCAGCATGCGGGACTACAATGAGCAGTTCTTC. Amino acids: CAISMRDYNEQFF.

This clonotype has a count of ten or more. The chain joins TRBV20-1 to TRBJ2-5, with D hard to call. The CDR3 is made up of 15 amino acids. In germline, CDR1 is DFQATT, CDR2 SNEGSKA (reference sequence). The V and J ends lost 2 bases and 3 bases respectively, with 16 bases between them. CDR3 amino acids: CSARIHGKPKETQYF. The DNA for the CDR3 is TGCAGTGCTAGAATTCATGGGAAGCCGAAAGAGACCCAGTACTTC.

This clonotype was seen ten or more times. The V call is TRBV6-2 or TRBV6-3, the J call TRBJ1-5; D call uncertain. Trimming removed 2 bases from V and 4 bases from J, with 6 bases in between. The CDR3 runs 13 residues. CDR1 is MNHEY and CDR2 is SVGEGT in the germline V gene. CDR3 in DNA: TGTGCCAGCAGTTACGGACGGAATCAGCCCCAGCATTTT. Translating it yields CASSYGRNQPQHF.

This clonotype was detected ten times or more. CDR3 bases: TGCAGTGCTAGAACCGGGACAGGGTTTTCACCCCTCCACTTT. Its translation: CSARTGTGFSPLHF. This rearrangement joins TRBV20-1 to TRBJ1-6; 9 bases line up with TRBD1. The CDR3 sequence is 14 residues long. J was trimmed by 9 bases and V by 2 bases; bases with no gene match: 5. Germline V gene data show CDR1 as DFQATT and CDR2 as SNEGSKA (reference sequence).

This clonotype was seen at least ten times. CDR3 nucleotides: TGTGCCAGCAGTTACTATGGAGCATACTATGGCTACACCTTC. Its translation: CASSYYGAYYGYTF. V is TRBV6-5 and J is TRBJ1-2; D gene unclear. Trimming took 1 base from V and 3 from J, leaving 9 bases between them. Germline V lookup: CDR1 MNHEY, CDR2 SVGAGI. The CDR3 contains 14 residues.

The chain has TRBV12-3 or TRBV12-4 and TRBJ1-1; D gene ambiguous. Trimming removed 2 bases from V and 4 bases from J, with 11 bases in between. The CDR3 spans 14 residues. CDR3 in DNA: TGTGCCAGCAGTTTAAGGTCCGGATGCACTGAAGCTTTCTTT. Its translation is CASSLRSGCTEAFF.

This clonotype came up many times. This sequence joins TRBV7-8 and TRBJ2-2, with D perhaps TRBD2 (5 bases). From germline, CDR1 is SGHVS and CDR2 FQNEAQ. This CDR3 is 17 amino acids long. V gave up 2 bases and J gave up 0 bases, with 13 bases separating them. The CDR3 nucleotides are TGTGCCAGCAGCTTACCCCCGGACTCTCCGAACACCGGGGAGCTGTTTTTT. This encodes CASSLPPDSPNTGELFF.

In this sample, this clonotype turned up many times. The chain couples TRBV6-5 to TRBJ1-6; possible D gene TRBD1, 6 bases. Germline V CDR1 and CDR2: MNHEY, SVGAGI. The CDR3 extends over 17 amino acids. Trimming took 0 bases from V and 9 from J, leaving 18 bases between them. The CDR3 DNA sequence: TGTGCCAGCAGTTACTCGACTCGAGGCAGGGGAAGTTCACCCCTCCACTTT. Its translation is CASSYSTRGRGSSPLHF.

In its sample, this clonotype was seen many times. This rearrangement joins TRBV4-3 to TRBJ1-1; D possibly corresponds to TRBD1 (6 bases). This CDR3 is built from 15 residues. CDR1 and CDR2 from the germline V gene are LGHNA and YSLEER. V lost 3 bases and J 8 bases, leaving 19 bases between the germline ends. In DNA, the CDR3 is TGCGCCAGCAGCCAGGCGAGTGGGGGGCCAGTAGAAGCTTTCTTT. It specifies CASSQASGGPVEAFF.

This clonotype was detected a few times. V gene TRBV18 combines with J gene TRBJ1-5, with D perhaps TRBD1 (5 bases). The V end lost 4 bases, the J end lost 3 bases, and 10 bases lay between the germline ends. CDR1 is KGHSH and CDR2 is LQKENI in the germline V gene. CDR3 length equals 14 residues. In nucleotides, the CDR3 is TGTGCCAGCTCACAATCCGGGACCAATCAGCCCCAGCATTTT. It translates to CASSQSGTNQPQHF.

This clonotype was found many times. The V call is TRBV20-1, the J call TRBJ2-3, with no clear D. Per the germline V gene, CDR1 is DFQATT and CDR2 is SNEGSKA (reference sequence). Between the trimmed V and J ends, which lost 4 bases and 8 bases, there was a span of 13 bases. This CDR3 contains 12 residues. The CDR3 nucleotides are TGCAGTGCTAACGAGGCTGCAGGTACGCAGTATTTT. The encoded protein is CSANEAAGTQYF.

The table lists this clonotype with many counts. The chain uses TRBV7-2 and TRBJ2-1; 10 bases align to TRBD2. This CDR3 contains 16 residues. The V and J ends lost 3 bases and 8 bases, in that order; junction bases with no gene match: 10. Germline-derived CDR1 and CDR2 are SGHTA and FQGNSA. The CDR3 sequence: CASSFSPSGSFDEQFF. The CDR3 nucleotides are TGTGCCAGCAGCTTTTCTCCTAGCGGGAGTTTCGATGAGCAGTTCTTC.

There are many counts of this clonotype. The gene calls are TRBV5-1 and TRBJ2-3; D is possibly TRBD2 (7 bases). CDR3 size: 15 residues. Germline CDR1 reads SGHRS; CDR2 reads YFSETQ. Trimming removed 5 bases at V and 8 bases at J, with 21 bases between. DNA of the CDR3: TGCGCCAGCAGAGAGGGGCGGGGGCGTCCCGGTACGCAGTATTTT. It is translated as CASREGRGRPGTQYF.

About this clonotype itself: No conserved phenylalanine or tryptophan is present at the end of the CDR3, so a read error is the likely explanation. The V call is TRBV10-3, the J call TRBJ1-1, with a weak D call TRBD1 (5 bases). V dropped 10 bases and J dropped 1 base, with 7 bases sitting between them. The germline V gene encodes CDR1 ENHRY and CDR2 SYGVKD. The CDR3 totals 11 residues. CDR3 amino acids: CASTGNTEAFL. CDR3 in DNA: TGTGCCAGTACAGGGAACACTGAAGCTTTCTTA.

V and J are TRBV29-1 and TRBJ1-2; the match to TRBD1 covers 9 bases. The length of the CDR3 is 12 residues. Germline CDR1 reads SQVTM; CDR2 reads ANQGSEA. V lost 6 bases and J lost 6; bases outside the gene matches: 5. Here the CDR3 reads CSVDRGGHGYTF. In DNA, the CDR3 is TGCAGCGTCGACAGGGGGGGGCATGGCTACACCTTC. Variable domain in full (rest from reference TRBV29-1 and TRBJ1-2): SAVISQKPSRDICQRGTSLTIQCQVDSQVTMMFWYRQQPGQSLTLIATANQGSEATYESGFVIDKFPISRPNLTFSTLTVSNMSPEDSSIYLCSVDRGGHGYTFGSGTRLTVV.

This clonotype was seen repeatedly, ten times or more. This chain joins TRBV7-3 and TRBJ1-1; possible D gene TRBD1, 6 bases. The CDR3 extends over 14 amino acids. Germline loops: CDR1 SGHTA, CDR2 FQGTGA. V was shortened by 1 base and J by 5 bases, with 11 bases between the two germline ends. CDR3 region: CASSLNPGQTEAFF. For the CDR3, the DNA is TGTGCCAGCAGCTTAAACCCGGGACAAACTGAAGCTTTCTTT.

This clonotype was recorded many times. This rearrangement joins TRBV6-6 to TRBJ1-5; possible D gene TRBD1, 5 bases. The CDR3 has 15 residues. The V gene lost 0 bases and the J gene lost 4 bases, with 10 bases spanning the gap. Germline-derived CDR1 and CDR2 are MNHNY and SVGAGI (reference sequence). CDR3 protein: CASSYSGASNQPQHF. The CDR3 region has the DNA TGTGCCAGCAGTTACTCAGGGGCGAGTAATCAGCCCCAGCATTTT.

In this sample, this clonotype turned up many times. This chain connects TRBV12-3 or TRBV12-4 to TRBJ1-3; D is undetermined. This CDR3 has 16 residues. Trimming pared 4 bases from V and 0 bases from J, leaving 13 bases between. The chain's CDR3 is CASSYGSTASGNTIYF. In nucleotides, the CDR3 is TGTGCCAGCAGTTATGGGTCGACGGCCTCTGGAAACACCATATATTTT.

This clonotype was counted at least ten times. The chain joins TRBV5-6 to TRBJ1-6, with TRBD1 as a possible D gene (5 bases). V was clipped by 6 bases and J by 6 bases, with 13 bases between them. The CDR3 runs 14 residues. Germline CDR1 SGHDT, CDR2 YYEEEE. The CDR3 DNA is TGTGCCAGCACGCCGGGGCTATCTAATTCACCCCTCCACTTT. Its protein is CASTPGLSNSPLHF.

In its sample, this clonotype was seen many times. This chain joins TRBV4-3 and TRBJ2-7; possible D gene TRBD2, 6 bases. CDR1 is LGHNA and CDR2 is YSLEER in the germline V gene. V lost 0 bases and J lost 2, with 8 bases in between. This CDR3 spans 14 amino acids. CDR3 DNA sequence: TGCGCCAGCAGCCAAGACCGGGGGACCTACGAGCAGTACTTC. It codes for CASSQDRGTYEQYF.